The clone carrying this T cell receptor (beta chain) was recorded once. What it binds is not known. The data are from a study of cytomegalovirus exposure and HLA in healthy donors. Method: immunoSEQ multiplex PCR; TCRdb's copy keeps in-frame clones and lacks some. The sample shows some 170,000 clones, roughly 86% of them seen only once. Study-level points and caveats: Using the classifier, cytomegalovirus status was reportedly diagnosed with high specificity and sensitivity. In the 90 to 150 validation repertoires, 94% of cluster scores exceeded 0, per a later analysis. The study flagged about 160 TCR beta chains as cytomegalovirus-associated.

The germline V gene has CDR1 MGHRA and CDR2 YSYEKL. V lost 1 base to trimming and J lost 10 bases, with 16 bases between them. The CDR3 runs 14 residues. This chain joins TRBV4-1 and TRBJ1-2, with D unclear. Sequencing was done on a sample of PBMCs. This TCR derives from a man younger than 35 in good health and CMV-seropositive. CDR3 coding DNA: TGCGCCAGCAGCCAAGTCCAAATTGGAGATCACTACACCTTC. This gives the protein CASSQVQIGDHYTF.